The clone carrying this TCR beta chain occurred many times. Antigen: not known. From germline, CDR1 is PRHDT and CDR2 FYEKMQ (reference sequence). The CDR3 length is 13 residues. V was trimmed by 9 bases and J by 4 bases, leaving 15 bases between them. Each CDR3 protein is one row after TCRdb ran MiXCR on the reads. The repertoire holds 65,000 to 90,000 distinct CDR3 sequences, with less than 4.5% as singletons. The data stem from a study of T cell repertoires in cytomegalovirus infection. For the study at large: An indication of both CMV infection and matching HLA type came from public TCR beta signatures. Study results and limitations: Carriage of CMV together with the relevant HLA was identifiable through cumulative public TCR beta family frequency. Ex vivo, HLA-C-restricted CMV-specific TCR beta clonotypes prevailed over the rest of the response.

The genes are TRBV13 and TRBJ1-1; no reliable D call. This TCR derives from a human donor in good health (CMV status not recorded). Some clones in this sample may be carry-over from other donors' samples. The sequencing input was PBMCs. The CDR3 DNA reads as TGTGCCAGTAGGATGGGGTACAGCACTGAAGCTTTCTTT. Its protein is CASRMGYSTEAFF.